Each of the 7 T cell receptor beta chains below was sequenced from the same sample in a study of vaccination and CD4 T cells after COVID-19. No antigens are known for them. Treatment indicated: approximately 10-day PBMC culture with coronavirus spike peptide pools or control peptides (ViraFEST assay). Once obtained from cultured CD4+ T cells, the DNA was sequenced using the Oncomine TCR Beta short-read assay. From the PCR reads, TCRdb called clonotypes with MiXCR, one entry per CDR3 protein. The profile covers thousands of distinct CDR3 sequences, with 34% appearing a single time and around a third taken by the ten largest. Sample: CD4+ T cells from blood, cultured in vitro, taken after SARS-CoV-2 vaccination. The receptors were gathered from a human donor who had recovered from COVID-19.

This clonotype came up a few times. The chain carries TRBV2 and TRBJ1-2, with 7 bases lining up with TRBD1. This CDR3 is built from 15 residues. Looked up from germline, CDR1 is SNHLY and CDR2 is FYNNEI. Trimming took 5 bases from V and 2 from J; bases not matched to a gene: 8. Here the CDR3 DNA reads TGTGCCAGCAGTAGATTATCGGGACAGAACTATGGCTACACCTTC. Translation: CASSRLSGQNYGYTF.

With respect to this clonotype: An end of the junction differs from the germline gene, which may be a read error. This chain links TRBV7-8 with TRBJ2-1, with D perhaps being TRBD1 or TRBD2 (5 bases each). The germline V gene has CDR1 SGHVS and CDR2 FQNEAQ. The CDR3 loop spans 20 amino acids. The CDR3 region has the DNA TGTGCCAGCAGCTTAGTCAGGGTAGCCGGACTTAGGAGGTCCTACAATGAGCAGTCCTTC. This gives the protein CASSLVRVAGLRRSYNEQSF.

Comment on this clonotype: Here the CDR3 omits its conserved ending phenylalanine or tryptophan, so a read error is the likely source. The chain carries TRBV7-2 and TRBJ2-5; D gene uncertain. The CDR3 spans 13 residues. In germline, CDR1 is SGHTA, CDR2 FQGNSA. The CDR3: CASSFTGGETQYL. In DNA, the CDR3 is TGTGCCAGTAGCTTCACGGGTGGAGAGACCCAGTACTTG.

The V call is TRBV5-1, the J call TRBJ2-1; possibly TRBD1 or TRBD2 for D (6 bases each). CDR1 and CDR2 from the germline V gene are SGHRS and YFSETQ. The CDR3 is 14 amino acids. Trimming left V 0 bases short and J 9 bases short, with 13 bases between. CDR3 protein: CASSLDPGAGEQFF. CDR3 nucleotides: TGCGCCAGCAGCTTGGATCCGGGGGCGGGTGAGCAGTTCTTC.

The chain is built from TRBV7-3 and TRBJ2-3, with D tentatively TRBD2 (5 bases). The CDR3 extends over 17 amino acids. Germline loops: CDR1 SGHTA, CDR2 FQGTGA. V lost 3 bases to trimming and J lost 1 base, with 17 bases between them. This chain's CDR3 is CASSLRPGSGGTDTQYF. The CDR3 DNA reads TGTGCCAGCAGCTTGCGTCCCGGCTCCGGGGGCACAGATACGCAGTATTTT.

The genes are TRBV6-1 and TRBJ2-4, with 9 bases aligning to TRBD1. CDR3 length equals 16 residues. Germline loops: CDR1 MNHNS, CDR2 SASEGT. Unmatched junction bases numbered 8, after V lost 3 bases and J lost 5 bases. For the CDR3, the DNA is TGTGCCAGCAGTGATTCGACAGGGGGGTCTGAAAACATTCAGTACTTC. It translates to CASSDSTGGSENIQYF.

This rearrangement joins TRBV9 to TRBJ1-2; D gene uncertain. V was trimmed by 0 bases and J by 4 bases, leaving 10 bases between them. CDR1 and CDR2 (germline): SGDLS, YYNGEE. CDR3 length: 14 residues. This chain's CDR3 is CASSVDSASYGYTF. DNA of the CDR3: TGTGCCAGCAGCGTAGATTCAGCCTCCTATGGCTACACCTTC. The whole variable domain, remainder taken from reference TRBV9 and TRBJ1-2, is DSGVTQTPKHLITATGQRVTLRCSPRSGDLSVYWYQQSLDQGLQFLIQYYNGEERAKGNILERFSAQQFPDLHSELNLSSLELGDSALYFCASSVDSASYGYTFGSGTRLTVV.